This is a list of T cell receptor beta chains from one sample in a study of shared clonotypes between healthy human individuals. TCRdb keeps only in-frame clones here, not all; method: immunoSEQ multiplex PCR. The table has approximately 2.4 million clones, around 95% seen once. What was sequenced was naive CD4+ T cells sorted from blood. The receptors stem from a man aged 18 to 30 in good health. The CDR3 runs from the conserved cysteine through the conserved F or W. The D gene is left open where the match is weak. Clone size is stated in some rows and not others, as once, few, many or a class when expanded.

TRBV7-9	TRBJ2-1	-	TRBD2	16	TGTGCCAGCAGCTCAACGAAGGGCGGGAGCCTCAATGAGCAGTTCTTC	CASSSTKGGSLNEQFF
TRBV27	TRBJ2-1	-	TRBD2	14	TGTGCCAGCAGGGAAGCGGGAGGATACAATGAGCAGTTCTTC	CASREAGGYNEQFF
TRBV20-1	TRBJ1-2	-	-	11	TGCAGTGCTAGAGAGCGGTATGGCTACACCTTC	CSARERYGYTF
TRBV12-5	TRBJ2-1	-	TRBD2	19	TGTGCTAGTGGTTTCTCGGGACTAGCGGGAGTGGGCTCCTACAATGAGCAGTTCTTC	CASGFSGLAGVGSYNEQFF
TRBV7-3	TRBJ2-1	-	-	15	TGTGCCAGCAGCTTATCTCTGGGGGCCTACAATGAGCAGTTCTTC	CASSLSLGAYNEQFF
TRBV11-2	TRBJ2-7	-	TRBD2	14	TGTGCCAGCAGCTTCTGGACTAGCATCTACGAGCAGTACTTC	CASSFWTSIYEQYF
TRBV5-1	TRBJ1-4	-	-	14	TGCGCCAGCAGCGGCGGGGGTAGTAATGAAAAACTGTTTTTT	CASSGGGSNEKLFF
TRBV2	TRBJ2-1	-	-	15	TGTGCCAGCAGTGAAAAGGGGGGCGCTTACAATGAGCAGTTCTTC	CASSEKGGAYNEQFF
TRBV4-1	TRBJ2-4	-	-	18	TGCGCCAGCAGCCAAGATATTAGCGAAGTTTTAGCCAAAAACATTCAGTACTTC	CASSQDISEVLAKNIQYF
TRBV5-1	TRBJ1-2	-	-	13	TGCGCCAGCAGCTTCGGGGTGGAGGATGGCTACACCTTC	CASSFGVEDGYTF
TRBV28	TRBJ2-7	-	-	13	TGTGCCAGCATCAGGCGGAACAACTACGAGCAGTACTTC	CASIRRNNYEQYF
TRBV5-4	TRBJ2-3	once	TRBD1	14	TGTGCCAGCAGCCCGGGACAGCATACAGATACGCAGTATTTT	CASSPGQHTDTQYF
TRBV5-4	TRBJ2-7	-	TRBD2	17	TGTGCCAGCAGCTTGAAACTAGCGGGAGGGAGCTCCTACGAGCAGTACTTC	CASSLKLAGGSSYEQYF
TRBV7-9	TRBJ2-3	-	-	14	TGTGCCAGCAGCATCCGGGGGGCTCTAAATACGCAGTATTTT	CASSIRGALNTQYF
TRBV30	TRBJ2-7	-	-	13	TGTGCCTGGAGCCAACAGACTTCGGGAGAGCAGTACTTC	CAWSQQTSGEQYF
TRBV19	TRBJ2-3	-	TRBD2	16	TGTGCCAGTAGTTCCCAAGCGGGAACTAGCACAGATACGCAGTATTTT	CASSSQAGTSTDTQYF
TRBV27	TRBJ2-3	-	TRBD2	20	TGTGCCAGCAGCCGGTCCTGGGAGGCTAGCGGGAGGTCGGGGACAGATACGCAGTATTTT	CASSRSWEASGRSGTDTQYF
TRBV2	TRBJ2-7	-	TRBD2	15	TGTGCCAGCAGTCTAAAGGCTAGCGGCTCCTACGAGCAGTACTTC	CASSLKASGSYEQYF
TRBV5-4	TRBJ2-5	-	TRBD1	15	TGTGCCAGCAGCAGGGACAGGGGGCGACAAGAGACCCAGTACTTC	CASSRDRGRQETQYF
TRBV5-4	TRBJ2-3	-	-	16	TGTGCCAGCACCGAACAGGGTTATACTAGCACAGATACGCAGTATTTT	CASTEQGYTSTDTQYF
TRBV5-1	TRBJ2-4	-	TRBD1	16	TGCGCCAGCAGCGTCGGGACAGGGGGCGCGGGGAACATTCAGTACTTC	CASSVGTGGAGNIQYF
TRBV28	TRBJ2-7	-	-	14	TGTGCCAGCAGTCCACCCCTCCTCCCCTACGAGCAGTACTTC	CASSPPLLPYEQYF
TRBV30	TRBJ2-3	-	TRBD1	14	TGTGCCTGCAAACAGGGGGATCGCACAGATACGCAGTATTTT	CACKQGDRTDTQYF
TRBV25-1	TRBJ2-1	-	-	13	TGTGCCAGCAGTGTTCCGGCCTTCAATGAGCAGTTCTTC	CASSVPAFNEQFF
TRBV7-2	TRBJ1-1	-	-	14	TGTGCCAGCAGCCCCCGAGGGGGGGTCACTGAAGCTTTCTTT	CASSPRGGVTEAFF
TRBV28	TRBJ1-4	-	TRBD1	15	TGTGCCAGCAGTCCTCGGGACAGGGTAAATGAAAAACTGTTTTTT	CASSPRDRVNEKLFF
TRBV6-6	TRBJ2-7	-	-	14	TGTGCCAGCAGTTACTCCGGGAAAAACTACGAGCAGTACTTC	CASSYSGKNYEQYF